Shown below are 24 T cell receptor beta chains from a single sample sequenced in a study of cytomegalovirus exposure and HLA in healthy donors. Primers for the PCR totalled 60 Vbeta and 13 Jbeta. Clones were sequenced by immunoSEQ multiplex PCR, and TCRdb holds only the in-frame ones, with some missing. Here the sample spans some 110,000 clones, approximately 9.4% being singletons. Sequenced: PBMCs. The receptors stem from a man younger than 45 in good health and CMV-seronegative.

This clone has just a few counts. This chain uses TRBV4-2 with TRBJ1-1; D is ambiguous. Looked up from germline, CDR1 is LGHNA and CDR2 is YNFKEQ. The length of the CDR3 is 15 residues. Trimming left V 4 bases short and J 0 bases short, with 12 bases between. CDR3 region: CASSPRTGMNTEAFF. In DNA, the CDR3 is TGTGCCAGCAGCCCAAGGACGGGGATGAACACTGAAGCTTTCTTT.

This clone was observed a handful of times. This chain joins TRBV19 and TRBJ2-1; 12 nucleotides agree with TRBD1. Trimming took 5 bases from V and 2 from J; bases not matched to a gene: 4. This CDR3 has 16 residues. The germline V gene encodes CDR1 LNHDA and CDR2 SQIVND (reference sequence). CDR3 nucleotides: TGTGCCAGTAGTCCCGGGACAGGGGGCACCTACAATGAGCAGTTCTTC. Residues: CASSPGTGGTYNEQFF.

In DNA, the CDR3 is TGTGCCAGCAGTGAACAGGGTGGGAACTACGAGCAGTTCTTC. This sequence encodes CASSEQGGNYEQFF. The chain uses TRBV2 and TRBJ2-7; a weak D match, TRBD1 (5 bases). The J call could be wrong; TRBJ2-1 is a better fit for the DNA end. This CDR3 spans 14 amino acids. Per the germline V gene, CDR1 is SNHLY and CDR2 is FYNNEI.

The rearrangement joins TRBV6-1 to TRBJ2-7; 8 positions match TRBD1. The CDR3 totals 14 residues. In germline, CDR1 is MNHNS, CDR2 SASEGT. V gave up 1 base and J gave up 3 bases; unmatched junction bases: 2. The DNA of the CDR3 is TGTGCCAGCAGTGAAGACACAGGGGGCTACGAGCAGTACTTC. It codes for CASSEDTGGYEQYF.

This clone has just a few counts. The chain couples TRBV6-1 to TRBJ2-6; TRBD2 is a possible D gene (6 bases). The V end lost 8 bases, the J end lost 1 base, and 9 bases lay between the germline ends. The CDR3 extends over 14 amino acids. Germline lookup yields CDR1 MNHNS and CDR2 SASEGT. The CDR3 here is CASLGGSGANVLTF. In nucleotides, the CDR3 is TGTGCCAGCCTCGGGGGTTCTGGGGCCAACGTCCTGACTTTC.

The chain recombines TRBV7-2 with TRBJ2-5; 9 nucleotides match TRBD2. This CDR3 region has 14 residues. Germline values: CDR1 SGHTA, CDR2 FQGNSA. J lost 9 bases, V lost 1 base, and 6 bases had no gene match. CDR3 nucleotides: TGTGCCAGCAGCTTAGGCGGGGGGGTCGAGGCCCAGTACTTC. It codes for CASSLGGGVEAQYF. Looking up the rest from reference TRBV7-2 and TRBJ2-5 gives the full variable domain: GAGVSQSPSNKVTEKGKDVELRCDPISGHTALYWYRQSLGQGLEFLIYFQGNSAPDKSGLPSDRFSAERTGGSVSTLTIQRTQQEDSAVYLCASSLGGGVEAQYFGPGTRLLVL.

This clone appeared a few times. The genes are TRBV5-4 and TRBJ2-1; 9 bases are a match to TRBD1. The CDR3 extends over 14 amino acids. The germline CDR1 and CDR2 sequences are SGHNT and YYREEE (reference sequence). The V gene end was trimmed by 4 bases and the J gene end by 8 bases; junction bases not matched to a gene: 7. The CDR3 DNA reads TGTGCCAGCAGCCAGGGACAGGGTCGACATGAGCAGTTCTTC. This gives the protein CASSQGQGRHEQFF.

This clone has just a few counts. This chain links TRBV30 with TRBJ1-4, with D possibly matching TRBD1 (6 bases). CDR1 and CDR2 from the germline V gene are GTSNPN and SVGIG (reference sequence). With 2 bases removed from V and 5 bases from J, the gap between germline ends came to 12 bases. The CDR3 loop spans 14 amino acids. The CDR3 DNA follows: TGTGCCTGGAGTCTCACGGGGGGCAATGAAAAACTGTTTTTT. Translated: CAWSLTGGNEKLFF. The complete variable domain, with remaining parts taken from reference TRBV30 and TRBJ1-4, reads SQTIHQWPATLVQPVGSPLSLECTVEGTSNPNLYWYRQAAGRGLQLLFYSVGIGQISSEVPQNLSASRPQDRQFILSSKKLLLSDSGFYLCAWSLTGGNEKLFFGSGTQLSVL.

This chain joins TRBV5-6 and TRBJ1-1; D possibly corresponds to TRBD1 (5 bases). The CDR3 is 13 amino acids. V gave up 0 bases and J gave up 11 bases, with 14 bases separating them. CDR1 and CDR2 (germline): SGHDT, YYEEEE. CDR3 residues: CASSLAIGGGAFF. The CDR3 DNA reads TGTGCCAGCAGCTTGGCCATTGGGGGGGGTGCTTTCTTT.

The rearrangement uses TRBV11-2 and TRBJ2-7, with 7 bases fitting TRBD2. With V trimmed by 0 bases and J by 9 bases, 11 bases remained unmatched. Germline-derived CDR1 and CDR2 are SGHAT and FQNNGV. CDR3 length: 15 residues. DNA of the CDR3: TGTGCCAGCAGCTTAGAGGGACTAAACGGGGCGAGGCAGTACTTC. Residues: CASSLEGLNGARQYF.

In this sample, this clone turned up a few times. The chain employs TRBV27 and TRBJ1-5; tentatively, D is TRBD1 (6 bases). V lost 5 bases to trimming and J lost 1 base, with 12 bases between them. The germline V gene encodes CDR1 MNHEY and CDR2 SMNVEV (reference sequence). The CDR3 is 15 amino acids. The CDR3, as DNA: TGTGCCAGCAGTCAGGCGGGGGGCAGCAATCAGCCCCAGCATTTT. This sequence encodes CASSQAGGSNQPQHF.

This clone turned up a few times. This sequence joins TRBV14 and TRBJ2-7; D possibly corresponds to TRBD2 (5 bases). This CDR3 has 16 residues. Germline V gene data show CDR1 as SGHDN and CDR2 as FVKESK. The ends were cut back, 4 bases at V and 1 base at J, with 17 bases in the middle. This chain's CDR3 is CASSPSRGQLSYEQYF. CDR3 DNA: TGTGCCAGCAGCCCCTCACGCGGGCAGCTGTCCTACGAGCAGTACTTC.

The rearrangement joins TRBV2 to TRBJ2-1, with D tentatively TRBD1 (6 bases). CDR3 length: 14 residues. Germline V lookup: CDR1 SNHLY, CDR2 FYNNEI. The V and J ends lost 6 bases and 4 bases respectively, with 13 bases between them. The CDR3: CASRNRAPYNEQFF. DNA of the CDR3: TGTGCCAGCAGAAACAGGGCCCCTTACAATGAGCAGTTCTTC.

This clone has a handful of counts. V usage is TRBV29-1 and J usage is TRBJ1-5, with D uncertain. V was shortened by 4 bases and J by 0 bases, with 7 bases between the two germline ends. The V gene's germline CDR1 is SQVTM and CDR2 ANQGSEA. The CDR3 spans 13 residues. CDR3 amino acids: CSVGVYSNQPQHF. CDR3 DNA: TGCAGCGTTGGAGTTTATAGCAATCAGCCCCAGCATTTT.

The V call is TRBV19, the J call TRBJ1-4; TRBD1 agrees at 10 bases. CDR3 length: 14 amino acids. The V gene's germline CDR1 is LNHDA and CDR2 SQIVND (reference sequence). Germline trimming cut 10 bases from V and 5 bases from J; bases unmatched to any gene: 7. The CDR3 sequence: CATVRTGGNEKLFF. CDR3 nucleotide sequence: TGTGCCACCGTAAGGACAGGGGGAAATGAAAAACTGTTTTTT. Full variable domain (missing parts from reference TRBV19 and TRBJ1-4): DGGITQSPKYLFRKEGQNVTLSCEQNLNHDAMYWYRQDPGQGLRLIYYSQIVNDFQKGDIAEGYSVSREKKESFPLTVTSAQKNPTAFYLCATVRTGGNEKLFFGSGTQLSVL.

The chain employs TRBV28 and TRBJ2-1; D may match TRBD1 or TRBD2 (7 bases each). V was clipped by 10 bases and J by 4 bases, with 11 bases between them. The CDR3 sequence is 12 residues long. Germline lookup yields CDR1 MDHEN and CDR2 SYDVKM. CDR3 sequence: CATRGGYNEQFF. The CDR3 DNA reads TGTGCCACCAGGGGGGGATACAATGAGCAGTTCTTC.

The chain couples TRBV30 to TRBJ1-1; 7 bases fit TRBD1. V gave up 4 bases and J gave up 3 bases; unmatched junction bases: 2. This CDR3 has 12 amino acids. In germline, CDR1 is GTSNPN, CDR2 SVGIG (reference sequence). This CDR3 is CAWTGGYTEAFF. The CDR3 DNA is TGTGCCTGGACAGGGGGGTACACTGAAGCTTTCTTT.

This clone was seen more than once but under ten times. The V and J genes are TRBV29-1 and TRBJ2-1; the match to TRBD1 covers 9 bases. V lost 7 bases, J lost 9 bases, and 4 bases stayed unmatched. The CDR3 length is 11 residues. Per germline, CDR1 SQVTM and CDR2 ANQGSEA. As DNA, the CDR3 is TGCAGCGCCGGGACAGGGATTGAGCAGTTCTTC. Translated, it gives CSAGTGIEQFF.

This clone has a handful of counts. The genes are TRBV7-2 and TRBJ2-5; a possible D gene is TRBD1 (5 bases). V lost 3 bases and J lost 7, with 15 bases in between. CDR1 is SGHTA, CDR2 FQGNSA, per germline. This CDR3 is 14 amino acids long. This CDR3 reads CASSLNRPQGTQYF. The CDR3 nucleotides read TGTGCCAGCAGCTTGAATCGGCCCCAGGGGACCCAGTACTTC. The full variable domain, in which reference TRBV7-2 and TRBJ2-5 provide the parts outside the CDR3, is GAGVSQSPSNKVTEKGKDVELRCDPISGHTALYWYRQSLGQGLEFLIYFQGNSAPDKSGLPSDRFSAERTGGSVSTLTIQRTQQEDSAVYLCASSLNRPQGTQYFGPGTRLLVL.

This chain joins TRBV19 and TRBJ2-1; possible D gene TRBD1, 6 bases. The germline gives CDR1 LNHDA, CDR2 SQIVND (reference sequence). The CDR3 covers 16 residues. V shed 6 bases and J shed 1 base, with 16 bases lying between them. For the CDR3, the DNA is TGTGCCAGTAGCCAAAGGGGGACACAATCCTACAATGAGCAGTTCTTC. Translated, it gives CASSQRGTQSYNEQFF.

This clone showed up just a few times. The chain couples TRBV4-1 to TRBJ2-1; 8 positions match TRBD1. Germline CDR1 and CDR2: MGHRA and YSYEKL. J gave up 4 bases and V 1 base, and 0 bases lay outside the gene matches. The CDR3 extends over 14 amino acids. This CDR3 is CASSQGQGYNEQFF. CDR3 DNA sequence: TGCGCCAGCAGCCAAGGACAGGGGTACAATGAGCAGTTCTTC.

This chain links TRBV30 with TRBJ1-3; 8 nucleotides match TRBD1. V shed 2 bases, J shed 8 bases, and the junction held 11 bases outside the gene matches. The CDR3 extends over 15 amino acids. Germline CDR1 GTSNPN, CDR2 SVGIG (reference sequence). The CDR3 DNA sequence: TGTGCCTGGAGTAAAGGTTGGGGACAGGTGGACACCATATATTTT. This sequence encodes CAWSKGWGQVDTIYF.

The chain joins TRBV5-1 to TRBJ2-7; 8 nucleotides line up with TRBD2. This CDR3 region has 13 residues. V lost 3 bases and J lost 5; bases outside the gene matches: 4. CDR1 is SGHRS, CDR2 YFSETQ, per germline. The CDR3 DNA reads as TGCGCCAGCAGCTCGTTAGCGGGAAACGAGCAGTACTTC. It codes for CASSSLAGNEQYF.

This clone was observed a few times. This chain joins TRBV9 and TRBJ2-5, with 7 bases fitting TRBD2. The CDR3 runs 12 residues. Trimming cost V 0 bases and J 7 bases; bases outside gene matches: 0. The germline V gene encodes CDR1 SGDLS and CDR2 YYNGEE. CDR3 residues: CASSVGGGTQYF. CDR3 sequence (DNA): TGTGCCAGCAGCGTAGGGGGGGGGACCCAGTACTTC.